This is a list of T cell receptor beta chains from one sample in a study of cytomegalovirus exposure and HLA in healthy donors. Here immunoSEQ multiplex PCR was the method, and the copy in TCRdb shows in-frame clones only, minus some. The sample gives about 130,000 clones, 80% to 90% of which show up once; more than 3.5% is in the top ten. Source material: PBMCs. These receptors originate from a woman aged 40 to 49 in good health and CMV-seropositive. Each CDR3 is given with its conserved first and last residue. D genes are given only for firm matches. The listing skips clone size in some rows; elsewhere it reads once, few, many or a size class.

j_gene	v_gene	d_gene	abundance	CDR3aa	CDR3nt
TRBJ2-3	TRBV5-1	NA	NA	CASSVQGSDTQYF	TGCGCCAGCAGCGTACAGGGCTCAGATACGCAGTATTTT
TRBJ1-4	TRBV12-5	NA	few	CASGRVNLEKLFF	TGTGCTAGTGGGAGGGTAAATTTAGAAAAACTGTTTTTT
TRBJ2-1	TRBV4-3	TRBD2	once	CASSQGGTSGEQFF	TGCGCCAGCAGCCAAGGGGGGACTAGCGGAGAGCAGTTCTTC
TRBJ1-5	TRBV30	NA	NA	CAWSNGDQPQHF	TGTGCCTGGAGTAACGGGGATCAGCCCCAGCATTTT
TRBJ2-4	TRBV6-6	NA	NA	CASSSAAKNIQYF	TGTGCCAGCAGTTCTGCGGCTAAAAACATTCAGTACTTC
TRBJ2-2	TRBV5-1	NA	NA	CASSRSSTGPGELFF	TGCGCCAGCAGCCGAAGTTCGACAGGCCCCGGGGAGCTGTTTTTT
TRBJ2-5	TRBV5-1	NA	NA	CASSKDRQETQYF	TGCGCCAGCAGCAAGGACAGACAAGAGACCCAGTACTTC
TRBJ1-5	TRBV27	NA	once	CASSLSPRQLGYSNQPQHF	TGTGCCAGCAGTTTATCCCCGAGACAGTTAGGATATAGCAATCAGCCCCAGCATTTT
TRBJ2-3	TRBV20-1	NA	NA	CSAHGTDTQYF	TGCAGTGCTCATGGCACAGATACGCAGTATTTT
TRBJ2-7	TRBV6-1	TRBD2	NA	CASSSIAGSYEQYF	TGTGCCAGCTCCAGTATAGCGGGAAGCTACGAGCAGTACTTC
TRBJ2-7	TRBV2	TRBD2	NA	CASTLKRGGNGEQYF	TGTGCCAGCACCCTAAAACGGGGGGGGAACGGCGAGCAGTACTTC
TRBJ2-2	TRBV19	TRBD2	once	CASSLDSGSIAGELFF	TGTGCCAGTAGTCTGGATAGCGGGAGTATAGCCGGGGAGCTGTTTTTT
TRBJ2-3	TRBV7-2	TRBD2	NA	CASSYRVSSGSYADTQYF	TGTGCCAGCAGCTACCGAGTATCTAGCGGGAGTTATGCAGATACGCAGTATTTT
TRBJ2-7	TRBV25-1	TRBD1	NA	CASSDGTGGNYEQYF	TGTGCCAGCAGTGACGGGACAGGGGGAAACTACGAGCAGTACTTC
TRBJ2-1	TRBV4-3	TRBD1	NA	CASSQDGRTGRNEQFF	TGCGCCAGCAGCCAAGATGGCCGGACAGGGCGGAATGAGCAGTTCTTC
TRBJ2-2	TRBV11-3	TRBD1	NA	CASSSRTGSTGELFF	TGTGCCAGCAGTTCTCGGACAGGGAGCACCGGGGAGCTGTTTTTT
TRBJ2-7	TRBV19	NA	few	CAAGGSSYEQYF	TGTGCCGCCGGCGGGTCCTCCTACGAGCAGTACTTC
TRBJ2-3	TRBV10-3	TRBD2	NA	CAISPTSGGGSDTQYF	TGTGCCATCAGCCCGACTAGCGGAGGGGGGTCAGATACGCAGTATTTT
TRBJ2-1	TRBV9	NA	NA	CASSPVGGWNEQFF	TGTGCCAGCAGCCCTGTGGGAGGTTGGAATGAGCAGTTCTTC
TRBJ1-2	TRBV7-9	NA	NA	CSSSRDRISNYGYTF	TGTTCCAGCAGCCGTGACAGAATATCTAACTATGGCTACACCTTC